The 12 T cell receptor beta chains below come from one sample, sequenced in a study of response to subunit inactivated influenza vaccine. Each CDR3 protein is one row after TCRdb ran MiXCR on the RT-PCR reads. The table has roughly 700,000 distinct CDR3 sequences, around 16% seen once; the top ten hold approximately 10%. This specimen was PBMCs from blood, taken 11 to 12 days after vaccination. These receptors all come from a man aged 45 to 65 who received an inactivated influenza vaccine.

This chain uses TRBV14 with TRBJ2-5, with D perhaps TRBD1 (6 bases). V lost 4 bases to trimming and J lost 4 bases, with 13 bases between them. Germline assignment: CDR1 SGHDN and CDR2 FVKESK. The CDR3 loop spans 14 amino acids. The CDR3 DNA follows: TGTGCCAGCAGCCCGACAGGACGGGGAGAGACCCAGTACTTC. Its protein is CASSPTGRGETQYF.

This clonotype has just a few counts. The V gene is TRBV2, the J gene TRBJ2-1; TRBD2 agrees at 15 bases. Germline assignment: CDR1 SNHLY and CDR2 FYNNEI. The CDR3 consists of 18 residues. After removal of 5 bases from V and 0 bases from J, the junction contained 5 bases not matched to a gene. The CDR3 loop is CASSRTSGGESSYNEQFF. The CDR3 bases are TGTGCCAGCAGTAGGACTAGCGGGGGGGAGAGCTCCTACAATGAGCAGTTCTTC.

This clonotype was observed a handful of times. Germline and junction disagree at one end, which may indicate a read error. V gene TRBV10-3 combines with J gene TRBJ2-1; no clear D gene. In germline, CDR1 is ENHRY, CDR2 SYGVKD. This CDR3 is built from 14 residues. CDR3 residues: CAISESSRGAAWSF. The CDR3 nucleotides read TGTGCCATCAGTGAGTCGAGCAGAGGCGCTGCTTGGTCCTTC.

The rearrangement uses TRBV27 and TRBJ2-5, with TRBD1 matching 11 bases. The germline V gene encodes CDR1 MNHEY and CDR2 SMNVEV (reference sequence). The trim removed 0 bases at V and 5 bases at J, leaving 14 bases unmatched. The length of the CDR3 is 19 residues. The CDR3: CASSLSPYIGQGAKETQYF. As DNA, the CDR3 is TGTGCCAGCAGTTTATCCCCTTATATCGGACAGGGGGCGAAGGAGACCCAGTACTTC.

This clonotype was counted between two and nine times. V is TRBV25-1 and J is TRBJ2-7; tentatively, D is TRBD2 (5 bases). Germline CDR1 MGHDK, CDR2 SYGVNS. V lost 6 bases and J 0 bases, leaving 9 bases between the germline ends. CDR3 size: 13 residues. The DNA of the CDR3 is TGTGCCAGCAGGAGGGTCGACTCCTACGAGCAGTACTTC. It specifies CASRRVDSYEQYF.

The chain uses TRBV18 and TRBJ2-3; D is uncertain. The germline CDR1 and CDR2 sequences are KGHSH and LQKENI. Trimming pared 4 bases from V and 6 bases from J, leaving 17 bases between. The CDR3 runs 15 residues. The CDR3 spells CASSLPKRSIDTQYF. The CDR3 nucleotides read TGTGCCAGCTCACTCCCGAAAAGATCAATCGATACGCAGTATTTT. The whole variable domain, remainder taken from reference TRBV18 and TRBJ2-3, is NAGVMQNPRHLVRRRGQEARLRCSPMKGHSHVYWYRQLPEEGLKFMVYLQKENIIDESGMPKERFSAEFPKEGPSILRIQQVVRGDSAAYFCASSLPKRSIDTQYFGPGTRLTVL.

The chain is built from TRBV20-1 and TRBJ1-2; D ambiguous. The CDR3 contains 13 residues. Germline V CDR1 and CDR2: DFQATT, SNEGSKA (reference sequence). Trimming shortened V by 2 bases and J by 4 bases, and 11 bases separated the two germline ends. This CDR3 is CSARLSGAYGYTF. The CDR3 nucleotides read TGCAGTGCTAGACTTTCGGGAGCCTATGGCTACACCTTC.

The rearrangement uses TRBV20-1 and TRBJ1-1; 7 nucleotides agree with TRBD1. The CDR3 length is 14 residues. Trimming cost V 3 bases and J 3 bases; bases outside gene matches: 7. Looked up from germline, CDR1 is DFQATT and CDR2 is SNEGSKA (reference sequence). Written as DNA, the CDR3 is TGCAGTGCTAGGGGTTCACAGGGGTACACTGAAGCTTTCTTT. Residues: CSARGSQGYTEAFF.

V is TRBV3-1 and J is TRBJ2-2; either TRBD1 or TRBD2 may fit D (5 bases each). Germline-derived CDR1 and CDR2 are LGHDT and YNNKEL (reference sequence). V was shortened by 1 base and J by 7 bases, with 13 bases between the two germline ends. The CDR3 length is 15 residues. CDR3 sequence reads: CASSQGPGRGGELFF. The CDR3 nucleotides read TGTGCCAGCAGCCAAGGTCCGGGGCGAGGCGGGGAGCTGTTTTTT. The variable domain in full, with the rest retrieved from reference TRBV3-1 and TRBJ2-2, is DTAVSQTPKYLVTQMGNDKSIKCEQNLGHDTMYWYKQDSKKFLKIMFSYNNKELIINETVPNRFSPKSPDKAHLNLHINSLELGDSAVYFCASSQGPGRGGELFFGEGSRLTVL.

This clonotype showed up many times. The gene calls are TRBV5-1 and TRBJ2-2, with D maybe TRBD1 (6 bases). There are 15 residues in the CDR3. Germline V lookup: CDR1 SGHRS, CDR2 YFSETQ. V was shortened by 2 bases and J by 3 bases, with 11 bases between the two germline ends. The CDR3 here is CASSFRGRDTGELFF. The CDR3 DNA reads TGCGCCAGCAGCTTTAGGGGGAGAGACACCGGGGAGCTGTTTTTT.

This clonotype was picked up a small number of times. The chain uses TRBV12-3 or TRBV12-4 and TRBJ1-5; 11 nucleotides match TRBD1. V lost 2 bases to trimming and J lost 8 bases; unmatched junction nucleotides: 5. The CDR3 runs 15 residues. CDR3 region: CASSLRTGGAEPQHF. The CDR3 DNA reads as TGTGCCAGCAGTTTAAGGACAGGGGGCGCGGAGCCCCAGCATTTT.

The chain has TRBV20-1 and TRBJ1-4; TRBD1 matches at 9 bases. Germline lookup yields CDR1 DFQATT and CDR2 SNEGSKA (reference sequence). The CDR3 runs to 16 residues. With V trimmed by 6 bases and J by 4 bases, 12 bases remained unmatched. The CDR3 DNA is TGCAGTGCCCTGACGGGACAGGGACGTAGTAATGAAAAACTGTTTTTT. The encoded protein is CSALTGQGRSNEKLFF.